The 16 T cell receptor beta chains listed next were all sequenced from one sample in a study of siplizumab effects on memory and regulatory T cells. Method: immunoSEQ multiplex PCR; TCRdb's copy keeps in-frame clones and lacks some. The repertoire holds 70,000 to 100,000 clones, with roughly 96% as singletons. Material: naive CD4+ T cells sorted from blood. The receptors stem from a human donor in good health.

This clone is a singleton in its sample. This CDR3 is CASSVPARPQHF. The CDR3 DNA follows: TGTGCCAGCAGTGTGCCCGCGCGGCCCCAGCATTTT. The chain joins TRBV28 to TRBJ1-5; D not certain. CDR1 is MDHEN and CDR2 is SYDVKM in the germline V gene. There are 12 residues in the CDR3. V was clipped by 5 bases and J by 9 bases, with 11 bases between them.

The chain has TRBV10-3 and TRBJ2-7, with 7 bases lining up with TRBD1. CDR3 size: 14 residues. The germline gives CDR1 ENHRY, CDR2 SYGVKD. The V segment lost 8 bases and the J segment 3 bases; nucleotides outside the gene matches: 10. Here the CDR3 reads CAIGERQGSYEQYF. The CDR3 coding sequence is TGTGCCATCGGCGAGAGACAGGGTAGCTACGAGCAGTACTTC.

This clone was found once. V and J are TRBV11-2 and TRBJ1-1, with D tentatively TRBD1 (5 bases). V lost 2 bases and J lost 11, with 15 bases in between. Germline lookup yields CDR1 SGHAT and CDR2 FQNNGV. The CDR3 has 13 residues. This CDR3 reads CASSLYLGVDAFF. The CDR3 DNA follows: TGTGCCAGCAGCTTATACCTAGGGGTTGACGCTTTCTTT.

This clone was seen a single time. V usage is TRBV2 and J usage is TRBJ1-2; tentative D call: TRBD1 (5 bases). Deletions cut 6 bases from V and 1 base from J, with 15 bases between. Germline assignment: CDR1 SNHLY and CDR2 FYNNEI. The CDR3 has 15 residues. The CDR3 spells CASRLSRDLNYGYTF. The CDR3 DNA reads TGTGCCAGCAGGCTCAGCAGGGACCTTAACTATGGCTACACCTTC.

This sequence joins TRBV6-1 and TRBJ1-1; perhaps TRBD1 as D (5 bases). Per germline, CDR1 MNHNS and CDR2 SASEGT. This CDR3 spans 13 amino acids. V lost 4 bases and J 2 bases, leaving 8 bases between the germline ends. CDR3 nucleotide sequence: TGTGCCAGCAGTGCCCAGGGTAACACTGAAGCTTTCTTT. It yields the protein CASSAQGNTEAFF.

The chain has TRBV19 and TRBJ1-1, with a weak D call TRBD1 (5 bases). CDR3 length equals 14 residues. Per the germline V gene, CDR1 is LNHDA and CDR2 is SQIVND (reference sequence). V was cut by 7 bases and J by 0 bases, with 12 bases left in between. Here the CDR3 reads CASNRQNMNTEAFF. The DNA of the CDR3 is TGTGCCAGTAATCGACAGAATATGAACACTGAAGCTTTCTTT.

V is TRBV29-1 and J is TRBJ2-2; D may match TRBD1 or TRBD2 (5 bases each). The V end was cut by 4 bases, the J end by 5 bases, with 5 bases between. The CDR3 runs 11 residues. The V gene's germline CDR1 is SQVTM and CDR2 ANQGSEA. The CDR3 DNA is TGCAGCGTTGGGGGGACCGGGGAGCTGTTTTTT. It codes for CSVGGTGELFF.

The chain joins TRBV6-5 to TRBJ2-1; no clear D. CDR3 length: 15 residues. Per the germline V gene, CDR1 is MNHEY and CDR2 is SVGAGI. V was cut by 6 bases and J by 5 bases, with 17 bases left in between. The CDR3 sequence is CASSQAGRLNNEQFF. The DNA of the CDR3 is TGTGCCAGCAGCCAGGCAGGAAGGCTAAACAATGAGCAGTTCTTC.

The chain couples TRBV6-5 to TRBJ1-6; tentative D call: TRBD1 (6 bases). CDR1 is MNHEY and CDR2 is SVGAGI in the germline V gene. Trimming took 7 bases from V and 7 from J, leaving 17 bases between them. This CDR3 spans 15 amino acids. The CDR3, as DNA: TGTGCCAGCAAAGAACAGGGCGTGGGGAATTCACCCCTCCACTTT. The encoded protein is CASKEQGVGNSPLHF.

This chain links TRBV19 with TRBJ1-4; TRBD1 agrees at 8 bases. Germline V gene data show CDR1 as LNHDA and CDR2 as SQIVND (reference sequence). This CDR3 comprises 16 residues. J gave up 0 bases and V 3 bases, and 3 bases lay outside the gene matches. CDR3 region: CASSIPGQATNEKLFF. DNA of the CDR3: TGTGCCAGTAGTATCCCGGGACAGGCAACTAATGAAAAACTGTTTTTT.

The chain uses TRBV7-8 and TRBJ1-6; D may be TRBD1 (5 bases). Trimming stripped 1 base from V and 9 bases from J, with 16 bases between. Germline CDR1 is SGHVS and CDR2 is FQNEAQ. This CDR3 has 16 residues. CDR3 sequence (DNA): TGTGCCAGCAGCTTAGTCCTTGTACAGGATTTTTCACCCCTCCACTTT. Translation: CASSLVLVQDFSPLHF.

This chain connects TRBV27 to TRBJ1-2; D ambiguous. CDR3 length: 14 residues. V gave up 4 bases and J gave up 1 base, with 10 bases separating them. The V gene's germline CDR1 is MNHEY and CDR2 SMNVEV (reference sequence). CDR3: CASSSPSDNYGYTF. Written as DNA, the CDR3 is TGTGCCAGCAGTTCCCCTTCTGATAACTATGGCTACACCTTC.

The V call is TRBV28, the J call TRBJ2-2; the D is unclear. Germline CDR1 MDHEN, CDR2 SYDVKM. The length of the CDR3 is 15 residues. The germline V and J ends were trimmed by 2 bases and 0 bases, with 7 bases remaining between them. CDR3 sequence: CASSLIGANTGELFF. The CDR3 nucleotides are TGTGCCAGCAGTTTAATCGGCGCGAACACCGGGGAGCTGTTTTTT.

The J gene is TRBJ1-1, the V gene TRBV7-9; D is possibly TRBD1 (5 bases). Germline CDR1 SEHNR, CDR2 FQNEAQ (reference sequence). V was pared by 7 bases and J by 3 bases, with 12 bases between. This CDR3 is built from 13 residues. The CDR3 loop reads CASILTEDTEAFF. The CDR3 nucleotides read TGTGCCAGCATCCTGACAGAGGACACTGAAGCTTTCTTT.

The chain couples TRBV20-1 to TRBJ2-1; the D is unclear. Germline V gene data show CDR1 as DFQATT and CDR2 as SNEGSKA (reference sequence). The V gene lost 6 bases and the J gene lost 7 bases, with 10 bases spanning the gap. The CDR3 sequence is 11 residues long. CDR3 loop: CSASPLNEQFF. CDR3 DNA: TGCAGTGCCAGTCCATTAAATGAGCAGTTCTTC.

Written as DNA, the CDR3 is TGCGCCAGCAGCTCCCAGGGGTCGTATAATTCACCCCTCCACTTT. Encoded protein: CASSSQGSYNSPLHF. The V call is TRBV5-1, the J call TRBJ1-6, with D possibly TRBD1 on 6 matching bases. The V and J ends lost 3 bases and 4 bases respectively, with 11 bases between them. CDR1 and CDR2 (germline): SGHRS, YFSETQ. This CDR3 spans 15 amino acids.